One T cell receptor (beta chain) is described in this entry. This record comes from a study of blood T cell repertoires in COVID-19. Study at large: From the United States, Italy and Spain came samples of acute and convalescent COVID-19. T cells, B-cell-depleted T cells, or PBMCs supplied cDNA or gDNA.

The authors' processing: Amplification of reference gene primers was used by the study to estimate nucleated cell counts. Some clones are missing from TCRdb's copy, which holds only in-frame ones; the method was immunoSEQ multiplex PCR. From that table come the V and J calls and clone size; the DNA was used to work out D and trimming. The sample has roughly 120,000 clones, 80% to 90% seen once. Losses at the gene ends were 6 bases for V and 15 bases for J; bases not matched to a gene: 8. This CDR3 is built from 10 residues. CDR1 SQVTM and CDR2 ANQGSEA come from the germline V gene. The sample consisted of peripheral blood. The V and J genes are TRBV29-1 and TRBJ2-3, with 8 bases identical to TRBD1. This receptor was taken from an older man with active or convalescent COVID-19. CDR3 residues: CSVKDRACYF. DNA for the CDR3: TGCAGCGTAAAGGACAGGGCGTGTTATTTT.